Reported below is one T cell receptor beta chain. The source of the sample is a study of blood T cell repertoires in COVID-19. Study details: The United States, Italy and Spain were the sources of the acute and convalescent COVID-19 samples. The analysed material was cDNA or gDNA that came from T cells, B-cell-depleted T cells, or PBMCs.

Clones were read by immunoSEQ multiplex PCR, and TCRdb kept only the in-frame ones, dropping some. The table records around 120,000 clones, 86% of them present only once. This clonotype originated in a man aged 70-80 years who had recovered from COVID-19. Specimen: peripheral blood.

The DNA for the CDR3 is TGTGCCAGCCGGGTTACAGGGGGCGTTGGAGATACGCAGTATTTT. It is translated as CASRVTGGVGDTQYF. The chain combines TRBV19 with TRBJ2-3; 9 bases agree with TRBD1. CDR3 length equals 15 residues. Looked up from germline, CDR1 is LNHDA and CDR2 is SQIVND (reference sequence). The ends lost 9 bases at V and 5 bases at J; junction bases unmatched: 12.